Shown below are 21 T cell receptor beta chains from a single sample sequenced in a study of blood T cell repertoires in COVID-19. The data were produced by immunoSEQ multiplex PCR, yet TCRdb's version contains in-frame clones alone and is incomplete. The sample consists of approximately 440,000 clones, 90% of them appearing once. Material for sequencing was PBMCs or T cells enriched from blood (not recorded which). Receptor source: a young man who had recovered from COVID-19.

This chain uses TRBV6-5 with TRBJ2-7, with 9 positions matching TRBD1. With 6 bases clipped from V and 4 bases from J, the junction kept 4 bases outside the gene matches. The CDR3 loop spans 13 amino acids. Germline values: CDR1 MNHEY, CDR2 SVGAGI. This CDR3 reads CASRQGASYEQYF. Here the CDR3 DNA reads TGTGCCAGCAGACAGGGGGCGTCTTACGAGCAGTACTTC.

The J gene is TRBJ2-3, the V gene TRBV5-1, with D unresolved. This CDR3 has 15 residues. The germline V gene encodes CDR1 SGHRS and CDR2 YFSETQ. The germline V and J ends were trimmed by 3 bases and 5 bases, with 16 bases remaining between them. The CDR3 sequence: CASSSTGGSEDTQYF. The CDR3 DNA is TGCGCCAGCAGCTCAACTGGCGGCTCGGAAGATACGCAGTATTTT.

CDR3 sequence reads: CASSLYLNSGGYNEQFF. CDR3 nucleotide sequence: TGCGCCAGCAGTCTCTACCTCAATAGCGGGGGATACAATGAGCAGTTCTTC. The chain combines TRBV23-1 with TRBJ2-1, with TRBD2 identical over 9 bases. Being an ORF, TRBV23-1 has a function that is uncertain. After removal of 4 bases from V and 4 bases from J, the junction contained 11 bases not matched to a gene. The CDR3 runs to 17 residues.

J is TRBJ2-1 and V is TRBV6-2 or TRBV6-3, with a weak D call TRBD2 (5 bases). Germline V gene sequence: CDR1 MNHEY, CDR2 SVGEGT. CDR3 length: 13 residues. V was cut by 2 bases and J by 4 bases, with 6 bases left in between. This chain's CDR3 is CASSYGRYNEQFF. The CDR3 DNA reads as TGTGCCAGCAGTTACGGGAGATACAATGAGCAGTTCTTC.

The chain employs TRBV6-5 and TRBJ1-1; 10 bases are a match to TRBD1. Trimming removed 6 bases from V and 8 bases from J; junction bases left unmatched: 9. The length of the CDR3 is 14 residues. Germline CDR1 is MNHEY and CDR2 is SVGAGI. The CDR3 nucleotides are TGTGCCAGCAGAAGGACAGGGGGAAGTGTAGAAGCTTTCTTT. Translated: CASRRTGGSVEAFF.

V usage is TRBV28 and J usage is TRBJ2-1; TRBD2 matches at 9 bases. Trimming cost V 3 bases and J 3 bases; bases outside gene matches: 6. CDR1 and CDR2 (germline): MDHEN, SYDVKM. The CDR3 is 16 residues long. The CDR3 DNA sequence: TGTGCCAGCAGTTTCGGCCTAGCGGGGATCTACAATGAGCAGTTCTTC. Protein: CASSFGLAGIYNEQFF.

The gene calls are TRBV7-6 and TRBJ1-4; D ambiguous. CDR3 length equals 15 residues. The germline gives CDR1 SGHVS, CDR2 FNYEAQ. The germline V and J ends were trimmed by 2 bases and 7 bases, with 14 bases remaining between them. The DNA for the CDR3 is TGTGCCAGCAGCTTAACGGGAGGAGGTGGTGAAAAACTGTTTTTT. Its translation is CASSLTGGGGEKLFF.

V gene TRBV5-1 combines with J gene TRBJ1-1, with TRBD1 matching 9 bases. CDR3 size: 16 residues. The V gene's germline CDR1 is SGHRS and CDR2 YFSETQ. J gave up 5 bases and V 4 bases, and 12 bases lay outside the gene matches. CDR3 residues: CASSQLTQGAGTEAFF. DNA for the CDR3: TGCGCCAGCAGCCAGCTAACACAGGGGGCAGGGACTGAAGCTTTCTTT.

This clone was seen just once. Distinct nucleotide sequences in the sample also encode this CDR3. The chain links TRBV5-1 to TRBJ1-5; TRBD1 is a possible D gene (5 bases). This CDR3 is built from 13 residues. Germline CDR1 and CDR2: SGHRS and YFSETQ. The V end was cut by 3 bases, the J end by 7 bases, with 11 bases between. The CDR3 sequence: CASSSGGNQPQHF. The CDR3 bases are TGCGCCAGCAGCTCCGGGGGGAACCAGCCCCAGCATTTT. The variable domain in full, with the rest retrieved from reference TRBV5-1 and TRBJ1-5, is KAGVTQTPRYLIKTRGQQVTLSCSPISGHRSVSWYQQTPGQGLQFLFEYFSETQRNKGNFPGRFSGRQFSNSRSEMNVSTLELGDSALYLCASSSGGNQPQHFGDGTRLSIL.

This clone was seen a few times. The chain has TRBV14 and TRBJ2-7; D perhaps matches TRBD1 (5 bases). CDR1 and CDR2 from the germline V gene are SGHDN and FVKESK. This CDR3 contains 15 residues. Trimming pared 3 bases from V and 0 bases from J, leaving 12 bases between. CDR3 protein: CASSHVATASYEQYF. The CDR3 DNA reads TGTGCCAGCAGCCACGTGGCGACAGCCTCCTACGAGCAGTACTTC.

The chain carries TRBV5-1 and TRBJ1-1; 10 bases are shared with TRBD1. The germline V gene has CDR1 SGHRS and CDR2 YFSETQ. Trimming cost V 7 bases and J 2 bases; bases outside gene matches: 5. The CDR3 consists of 14 residues. The chain's CDR3 is CASGRDRGNTEAFF. CDR3 in DNA: TGCGCCAGCGGCAGGGACAGGGGAAACACTGAAGCTTTCTTT.

The CDR3 spells CASSVGLLSGNTIYF. CDR3 bases: TGTGCCAGTAGTGTGGGACTCCTCTCTGGAAACACCATATATTTT. This chain uses TRBV19 with TRBJ1-3; D possibly corresponds to TRBD1 (5 bases). The CDR3 spans 15 residues. Looked up from germline, CDR1 is LNHDA and CDR2 is SQIVND (reference sequence). Trimming took 5 bases from V and 0 from J, leaving 11 bases between them.

The table lists this clone with many counts. The V gene is TRBV4-1, the J gene TRBJ2-3; TRBD2 agrees at 9 bases. This CDR3 has 15 residues. Per the germline V gene, CDR1 is MGHRA and CDR2 is YSYEKL. Losses at the gene ends were 3 bases for V and 4 bases for J; bases not matched to a gene: 5. Written as DNA, the CDR3 is TGCGCCAGCAGCCAGCGGGAGGGCCCTTCAGATACGCAGTATTTT. As protein: CASSQREGPSDTQYF.

V gene TRBV9 combines with J gene TRBJ2-5; 8 bases are shared with TRBD1. The germline CDR1 and CDR2 sequences are SGDLS and YYNGEE. This CDR3 contains 14 residues. V gave up 4 bases and J gave up 2 bases; unmatched junction bases: 4. CDR3 coding DNA: TGTGCCAGCAGCACCCGGGACAGGCAAGAGACCCAGTACTTC. Residues: CASSTRDRQETQYF.

The chain employs TRBV27 and TRBJ1-6; maybe TRBD1 (6 bases). Between the trimmed V and J ends, which lost 5 bases and 6 bases, there was a span of 14 bases. The CDR3 length is 15 residues. Germline V gene sequence: CDR1 MNHEY, CDR2 SMNVEV (reference sequence). The CDR3 region is CASSPTRTANSPLHF. The CDR3 DNA reads TGTGCCAGCAGTCCCACCAGGACAGCTAATTCACCCCTCCACTTT.

The CDR3: CASSPRLWTGWTFF. CDR3 nucleotides: TGTGCCAGCTCACCCCGCCTATGGACAGGGTGGACTTTCTTT. The V gene is TRBV18, the J gene TRBJ1-1, with 8 bases identical to TRBD1. Germline lookup yields CDR1 KGHSH and CDR2 LQKENI. The CDR3 totals 14 residues. V lost 3 bases to trimming and J lost 12 bases; unmatched junction nucleotides: 12.

In its sample, this clone was seen once. The chain carries TRBV7-2 and TRBJ1-5; D possibly corresponds to TRBD1 (5 bases). The V gene lost 5 bases and the J gene lost 9 bases, with 14 bases spanning the gap. Germline CDR1 reads SGHTA; CDR2 reads FQGNSA. This CDR3 region has 13 residues. Written as DNA, the CDR3 is TGTGCCAGCAGCCACCCGGGACTTCCGCCCCAGCATTTT. It translates to CASSHPGLPPQHF.

This clone was seen just once. The chain joins TRBV4-2 to TRBJ2-1; 7 bases line up with TRBD2. Germline V gene sequence: CDR1 LGHNA, CDR2 YNFKEQ. Germline trimming cut 0 bases from V and 7 bases from J; bases unmatched to any gene: 12. The CDR3 covers 17 residues. The CDR3 region has the DNA TGTGCCAGCAGCCAAGATTCGGTTCGAGCTAGCGGAAATGAGCAGTTCTTC. Protein product: CASSQDSVRASGNEQFF.

The chain employs TRBV7-9 and TRBJ2-1, with D hard to call. The CDR3 is 12 residues long. V was pared by 5 bases and J by 7 bases, with 9 bases between. Per the germline V gene, CDR1 is SEHNR and CDR2 is FQNEAQ (reference sequence). This chain's CDR3 is CASSDLANEQFF. CDR3 sequence (DNA): TGTGCCAGCAGCGATTTAGCTAATGAGCAGTTCTTC.

J is TRBJ1-1 and V is TRBV23-1; D is uncertain. TRBV23-1 qualifies as an ORF whose function is uncertain. The CDR3 contains 13 residues. V lost 9 bases to trimming and J lost 5 bases, with 16 bases between them. The CDR3 bases are TGCGCCAGTAGGACCCGAGGGAGGACTGAAGCTTTCTTT. This gives the protein CASRTRGRTEAFF.

The chain uses TRBV29-1 and TRBJ2-1; 12 nucleotides agree with TRBD2. Germline V gene data show CDR1 as SQVTM and CDR2 as ANQGSEA. Trimming removed 7 bases from V and 4 bases from J; junction bases left unmatched: 5. CDR3 length: 14 residues. CDR3 loop: CSAEGLAGYNEQFF. In nucleotides, the CDR3 is TGCAGCGCTGAGGGACTAGCGGGTTACAATGAGCAGTTCTTC.